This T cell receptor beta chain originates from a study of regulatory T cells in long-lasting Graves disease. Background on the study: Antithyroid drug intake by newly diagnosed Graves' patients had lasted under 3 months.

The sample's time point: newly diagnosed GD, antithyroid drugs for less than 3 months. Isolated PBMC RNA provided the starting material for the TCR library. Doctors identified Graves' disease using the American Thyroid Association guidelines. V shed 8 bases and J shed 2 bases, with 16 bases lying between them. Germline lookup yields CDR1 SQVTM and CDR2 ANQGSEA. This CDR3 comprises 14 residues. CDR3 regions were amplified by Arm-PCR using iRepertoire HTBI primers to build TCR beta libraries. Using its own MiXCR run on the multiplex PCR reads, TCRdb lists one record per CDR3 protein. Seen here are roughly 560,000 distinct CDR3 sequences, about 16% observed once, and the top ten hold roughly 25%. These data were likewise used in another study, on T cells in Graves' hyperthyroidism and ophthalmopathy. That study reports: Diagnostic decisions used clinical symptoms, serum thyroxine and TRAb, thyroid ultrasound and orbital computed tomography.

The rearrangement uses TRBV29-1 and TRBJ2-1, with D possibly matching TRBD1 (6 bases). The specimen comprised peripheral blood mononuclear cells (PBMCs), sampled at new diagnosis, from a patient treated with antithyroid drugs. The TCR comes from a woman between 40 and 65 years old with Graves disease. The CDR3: CSKLPGQTYNEQFF. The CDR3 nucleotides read TGCAGCAAGTTACCGGGACAAACCTACAATGAGCAGTTCTTC.